Reported below is one TCR beta chain. This receptor's antigen is unknown. Base qualities are not recorded, but no much larger clone differs from it by a single base. The donors were healthy, HIV-negative adults with no recently reported acute infections or vaccinations. Only Caucasian adults living in Nashville, Tennessee, USA were represented among the donors. Magnetic negative selection was used to enrich CD4+ T cells, after which naive cells were positively selected on CD45RA and the negative fraction became the memory subset. Blood was collected by leukapheresis, and PBMCs were isolated by Ficoll-Histopaque density gradient centrifugation and then cryopreserved in liquid nitrogen vapor phase. Purity and quantity of every magnetically sorted T cell population were checked by analytical flow cytometry. From each sorted fraction, genomic DNA was isolated and quantified by UV absorbance on a Nanodrop 2000c.

V and J are trimmed by 0 bases and 6 bases, and the gene matches miss 11 bases of the junction. The germline V gene provides CDR1 SGDLS and CDR2 YYNGEE. From the cysteine up to the phenylalanine, the CDR3 has a length of 18 residues. Just the 54-base CDR3 DNA is kept, in frame starting at base 1. This sample was taken from a study of shared clonotypes between healthy human individuals (dated by TCRdb to 2018 to 2020). In terms of the full investigation: The cohort comprised a couple of women and a few men aged 18 to 49 years. To increase sequencing depth and limit assay-specific biases, different laboratories used diverse techniques to prepare libraries and sequence TCR repertoires. For each donor, CD4 naive and CD4 memory were each run on three plates, CD8 naive on two plates, and CD8 memory on one plate. Between about 0.8 and 9 billion PBMCs per donor were obtained by leukapheresis. The study deeply sequenced blood TCR repertoires of five healthy adults to estimate repertoire size and the extent of clonotype sharing between individuals.

The paper as a whole reports these results and caveats: Clonotypes shared by all four sorted-subset donors showed higher generation probabilities than non-shared clonotypes. About 5% of naive CD4, 3% to 3.5% of naive CD8, roughly 2.4% of memory CD4, and more than 0.35% of memory CD8 clonotypes were shared across a handful of donors. Only blood was sampled, and tissue TCR repertoires likely differ from those in blood. The genetic and exposure-history diversity represented was limited by the small number of donors. Rarefaction of sorted-subset datasets indicated incomplete sequencing despite the large sequencing depth. Naive subsets generally had larger estimated clonotype richness than memory subsets. Pairwise subsampling indicated that sequencing depth was expected to affect the degree of clonotype sharing among donors.

TCR CDR3 regions were amplified from genomic DNA by multiplex PCR using the deep immunoSEQ assay. For each cell subset, the extracted genomic DNA was distributed evenly across all wells of several immunoSEQ 96-well plates, and each plate served as one replicate. For sorted subsets, about 200 ng genomic DNA, equal to about 30,000 T cell genomes, was loaded into each replicate PCR. The purified libraries were quantified using a Qubit 3.0 fluorometer, sized with a Bioanalyzer 2100, and then quantified again using the KAPA Library Quantification kit. Every immunoSEQ 96-well plate was sequenced on a dedicated single-read 150-cycle Illumina NextSeq 550 flow cell. Under the source paper's analysis protocol: Because the immunoSEQ output held only junctional sequences and lacked quality scores, the filtering could not match the filtering applied to full-length reads. To assign V/J genes and CDR3, sequences were annotated against IMGT germline references using PyIR, a Python wrapper for IgBLAST v1.9. Reads were filtered out if the reads had weak V/J assignments (E-value above 1e-6), no CDR3, stop codons, out-of-frame junctions, or ambiguous translated residues. V3J clonotypes were defined by identical inferred V gene, J gene, and CDR3 amino acid sequence. Percentage overlap between repertoires was computed as shared unique clonotypes divided by the size of the smaller repertoire. Repertoire richness was assessed with RTK rarefaction, the Chao1 estimator, and Recon v2.1 estimates of unobserved clonotypes. For all TCRbeta clonotypes obtained by the gDNA method from a handful of donors, generation probabilities were computed with OLGA. Sourced from immuneACCESS, this table was stored by TCRdb with only in-frame sequences that have V and J called. A share of the clones is absent; for the studies checked, an unresolved V gene accounts for under half, and the remainder has no known explanation. D and trimming come from the DNA, and the V and J calls and clone size come from that table. This sample holds about 2 million clones; around 95% were observed only once. Jointly, the top ten make up more than 0.1% of the sample.

The receptor chain draws on TRBV9 and TRBJ2-2; a stretch of 10 junction bases matches TRBD2. The specimen was naive CD4+ T cells sorted from blood. The intended sense of this specimen's cell subset or site label: CD45RA+ positively selected. The source of this sequence is a man aged 18 to 29 in good health. The DNA is as follows: TGTGCCAGCAGCGTAGCACTAGGGCTAGCGGGGGAGTCCGGGGAGCTGTTTTTT. The encoded protein is CASSVALGLAGESGELFF.